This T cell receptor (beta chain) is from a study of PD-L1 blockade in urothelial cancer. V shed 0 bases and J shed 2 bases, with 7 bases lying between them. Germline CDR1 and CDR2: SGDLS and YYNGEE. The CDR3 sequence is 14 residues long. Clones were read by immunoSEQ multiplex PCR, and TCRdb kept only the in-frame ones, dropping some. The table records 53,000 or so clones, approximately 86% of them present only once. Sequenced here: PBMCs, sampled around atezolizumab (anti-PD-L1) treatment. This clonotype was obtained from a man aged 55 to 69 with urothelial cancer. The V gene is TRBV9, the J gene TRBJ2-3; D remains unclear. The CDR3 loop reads CASSVGQITDTQYF. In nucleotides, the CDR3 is TGTGCCAGCAGCGTAGGGCAAATCACAGATACGCAGTATTTT.